A single sample is the source of the 17 T cell receptor beta chains below, sequenced in a study of T-cell memory formation after mild COVID-19. MiXCR, applied by TCRdb to the 5' RACE reads, yields one record per CDR3 protein. This repertoire shows about 290,000 distinct CDR3 sequences, about 15% found once; its top ten account for about a fifth. Sequencing used PBMCs or a T cell subset sorted from them (not recorded which). The receptors were sampled from a man aged 18 to 30 who had mild COVID-19 (a few samples of this study predate the infection). Cell type and time point are not known.

This clonotype has a handful of counts. This chain joins TRBV20-1 and TRBJ2-5; 8 bases align to TRBD1. The germline V gene has CDR1 DFQATT and CDR2 SNEGSKA (reference sequence). The CDR3 loop spans 13 amino acids. Germline trimming cut 5 bases from V and 1 base from J; bases unmatched to any gene: 3. Here the CDR3 DNA reads TGCAGTGCTCCCGGACAGGGCCAAGAGACCCAGTACTTC. It encodes CSAPGQGQETQYF.

This clonotype appeared a few times. V gene TRBV12-3 or TRBV12-4 combines with J gene TRBJ2-5; D is possibly TRBD1 (6 bases). V lost 4 bases and J lost 5, with 11 bases in between. The CDR3 consists of 13 residues. The CDR3 DNA reads as TGTGCCAGCAGTTGGGACATTGGGGAGACCCAGTACTTC. It is translated as CASSWDIGETQYF.

The genes are TRBV7-9 and TRBJ2-1; 9 bases line up with TRBD1. Losses at the gene ends were 10 bases for V and 16 bases for J; bases not matched to a gene: 11. Per the germline V gene, CDR1 is SEHNR and CDR2 is FQNEAQ (reference sequence). The CDR3 has 11 residues. CDR3 bases: TGTGCCACCTTCTTACAGGGGGCGCTTTTCTTC. Translation: CATFLQGALFF.

This sequence joins TRBV3-1 and TRBJ2-7; D is tentatively TRBD1 or TRBD2 (6 bases each). The germline CDR1 and CDR2 sequences are LGHDT and YNNKEL (reference sequence). The CDR3 loop spans 13 amino acids. Trimming removed 6 bases at V and 0 bases at J, with 9 bases between. The CDR3 bases are TGTGCCAGCAGAGGAGGGGGCTCCTACGAGCAGTACTTC. Its translation is CASRGGGSYEQYF.

This clonotype was picked up many times. A much larger clone differs from this one at a single base, so this may be a read error. The chain employs TRBV12-3 or TRBV12-4 and TRBJ2-3, with D possibly being TRBD2 (5 bases). The length of the CDR3 is 13 residues. Trimming shortened V by 4 bases and J by 0 bases, and 5 bases separated the two germline ends. This CDR3 is CASSWTSTDTQYF. CDR3 in DNA: TGTGCCAGCAGTTGGACTAGCACAGATACGCAGTATTTT.

This clonotype was seen ten or more times. The chain joins TRBV5-5 to TRBJ1-6; 11 nucleotides align to TRBD1. Germline V lookup: CDR1 SGHKS, CDR2 YYEKEE (reference sequence). With 1 base clipped from V and 14 bases from J, the junction kept 20 bases outside the gene matches. This CDR3 contains 19 residues. The CDR3 loop is CASSLRTPGTGGPGVSLHF. The DNA of the CDR3 is TGTGCCAGCAGCTTGCGGACCCCCGGGACAGGGGGACCGGGTGTGTCCCTCCACTTT.

There are a few counts of this clonotype. V gene TRBV3-1 combines with J gene TRBJ1-2, with D maybe TRBD1 (5 bases). V shed 3 bases and J shed 9 bases, with 11 bases lying between them. The germline gives CDR1 LGHDT, CDR2 YNNKEL (reference sequence). The CDR3 length is 12 residues. The CDR3 region has the DNA TGTGCCAGCAGCCATTTGGGGGGGAGCTACACCTTC. Translated: CASSHLGGSYTF.

There are a few counts of this clonotype. The chain couples TRBV20-1 to TRBJ1-5; no clear D gene. This CDR3 is 15 amino acids long. Germline V lookup: CDR1 DFQATT, CDR2 SNEGSKA (reference sequence). CDR3 in DNA: TGCAGCGCTCCCGGCCATAATACGGGCAATCAGCCCCAGCATTTT. Amino acid sequence: CSAPGHNTGNQPQHF.

The V and J genes are TRBV2 and TRBJ2-5; D is undetermined. The germline V and J ends were trimmed by 4 bases and 4 bases, with 10 bases remaining between them. Germline CDR1 and CDR2: SNHLY and FYNNEI. This CDR3 has 13 amino acids. Here the CDR3 DNA reads TGTGCCAGCAGTGCCGAGTTAGGAGAGACCCAGTACTTC. Its protein is CASSAELGETQYF.

CDR3 bases: TGTGCCAGCAGCCCGTACGCTAGCGGGGGGCCCGGGGAGCTGTTTTTT. This encodes CASSPYASGGPGELFF. This rearrangement joins TRBV4-2 to TRBJ2-2; 11 bases agree with TRBD2. This CDR3 spans 16 amino acids. J was trimmed by 6 bases and V by 4 bases; bases with no gene match: 7. Germline V gives CDR1 LGHNA, CDR2 YNFKEQ.

The chain recombines TRBV5-1 with TRBJ2-5; D gene unclear. This CDR3 contains 11 residues. The germline V gene encodes CDR1 SGHRS and CDR2 YFSETQ. V lost 7 bases to trimming and J lost 4 bases, with 8 bases between them. Here the CDR3 DNA reads TGCGCCAGCCGGGCAGGAGAGACCCAGTACTTC. This gives the protein CASRAGETQYF.

This clonotype turned up a few times. The chain recombines TRBV20-1 with TRBJ2-5; 8 bases fit TRBD2. Looked up from germline, CDR1 is DFQATT and CDR2 is SNEGSKA (reference sequence). The CDR3 length is 14 residues. V shed 3 bases and J 5 bases; nucleotides not matched to a gene: 8. The DNA for the CDR3 is TGCAGTGCTAGTTTTAGCGGGGATGTGGAGACCCAGTACTTC. Translation gives CSASFSGDVETQYF.

This clonotype was counted between two and nine times. The chain links TRBV7-2 to TRBJ2-3; 7 bases line up with TRBD1. CDR3 length: 14 residues. After removal of 5 bases from V and 2 bases from J, the junction contained 4 bases not matched to a gene. CDR1 and CDR2 (germline): SGHTA, FQGNSA. The CDR3 here is CASSRDSYTDTQYF. Here the CDR3 DNA reads TGTGCCAGCAGCCGGGACAGCTACACAGATACGCAGTATTTT.

This chain joins TRBV6-2 or TRBV6-3 and TRBJ2-3; 8 bases line up with TRBD2. Trimming cost V 6 bases and J 5 bases; bases outside gene matches: 16. The germline gives CDR1 MNHEY, CDR2 SVGEGT. The CDR3 is 17 amino acids. The CDR3 loop is CASSQTYSGGPRDTQYF. CDR3 sequence (DNA): TGTGCCAGCAGCCAGACCTACTCGGGGGGGCCCAGAGATACGCAGTATTTT.

The rearrangement joins TRBV5-1 to TRBJ1-2; TRBD1 agrees at 7 bases. The CDR3 runs 15 residues. The J segment lost 8 bases and the V segment lost 0 bases, leaving 10 bases of the junction unmatched. Germline CDR1 and CDR2: SGHRS and YFSETQ. The CDR3 reads CASSLEAGGTAGYTF. CDR3 DNA sequence: TGCGCCAGCAGCTTGGAGGCAGGGGGGACGGCCGGCTACACCTTC.

The V gene is TRBV7-2, the J gene TRBJ1-5, with unresolved D. The length of the CDR3 is 12 residues. Germline-derived CDR1 and CDR2 are SGHTA and FQGNSA. V gave up 5 bases and J gave up 4 bases, with 6 bases separating them. The CDR3 nucleotides are TGTGCCAGCAGCGGGGAGAATCAGCCCCAGCATTTT. Amino acids: CASSGENQPQHF.

This clonotype was detected only a few times. The gene calls are TRBV5-1 and TRBJ1-1; 9 positions agree with TRBD1. The CDR3 contains 17 residues. V lost 0 bases and J lost 0; bases outside the gene matches: 6. Looked up from germline, CDR1 is SGHRS and CDR2 is YFSETQ. DNA of the CDR3: TGCGCCAGCAGCTTGGTTTCACAGGGGGCCATGAACACTGAAGCTTTCTTT. This encodes CASSLVSQGAMNTEAFF. Full variable domain (rest looked up from reference TRBV5-1 and TRBJ1-1): KAGVTQTPRYLIKTRGQQVTLSCSPISGHRSVSWYQQTPGQGLQFLFEYFSETQRNKGNFPGRFSGRQFSNSRSEMNVSTLELGDSALYLCASSLVSQGAMNTEAFFGQGTRLTVV.